The 19 T cell receptor beta chains below all came from one sample that was sequenced in a study of memory CD4+ T cells and cytomegalovirus serostatus. Libraries were prepared by immunoSEQ multiplex PCR; TCRdb keeps only in-frame clonotypes and omits some of them. This sample has 58,000 or so clones, with roughly 77% found just once. Single viable CD3+CD4+CD8-CD45RO+ cells were sorted as the memory CD4+ T cells. Sequencing was done on a sample of memory CD4+ T cells from blood. These receptors came from an adult in good health and CMV-seropositive.

The chain recombines TRBV5-1 with TRBJ2-1; D may be TRBD2 (6 bases). This CDR3 has 15 amino acids. Trimming removed 0 bases from V and 2 bases from J, with 9 bases in between. Germline V gene lookup returns CDR1 SGHRS and CDR2 YFSETQ. The CDR3 DNA reads as TGCGCCAGCAGCTTGGGCGGGAATACCTACAATGAGCAGTTCTTC. Its translation: CASSLGGNTYNEQFF.

The chain joins TRBV7-2 to TRBJ1-5, with D perhaps matching TRBD1 (6 bases). This CDR3 has 15 residues. V lost 6 bases and J lost 6, with 18 bases in between. Germline V gene data show CDR1 as SGHTA and CDR2 as FQGNSA. The CDR3 here is CASSQGGGLGQPQHF. The CDR3 region has the DNA TGTGCCAGCAGTCAAGGGGGTGGGCTCGGTCAGCCCCAGCATTTT.

This clone was seen more than once but under ten times. A read error may explain this, as a much larger clone is one base away. Different DNA sequences within this sample yield the same CDR3. CDR3 sequence (DNA): TGTGCCAGCAGCTTAACTACGAACACTGAAGCTTTCTTT. This encodes CASSLTTNTEAFF. The chain couples TRBV7-2 to TRBJ1-1, with unresolved D. The CDR3 is 13 amino acids. The ends were cut back, 2 bases at V and 1 base at J, with 5 bases in the middle. The germline V gene encodes CDR1 SGHTA and CDR2 FQGNSA.

The chain combines TRBV11-2 with TRBJ1-2; D ambiguous. The CDR3 is 13 residues long. The germline V gene encodes CDR1 SGHAT and CDR2 FQNNGV. Trimming took 4 bases from V and 5 from J, leaving 11 bases between them. CDR3 amino acids: CASSSWQAYGYTF. CDR3 bases: TGTGCCAGCAGCTCGTGGCAGGCTTATGGCTACACCTTC.

This clone has a handful of counts. This chain joins TRBV6-5 and TRBJ1-2; 7 positions agree with TRBD1. J lost 7 bases, V lost 4 bases, and 9 bases had no gene match. CDR3 length equals 14 residues. The germline CDR1 and CDR2 sequences are MNHEY and SVGAGI. CDR3 protein: CASSSRQGRGGYTF. CDR3 nucleotides: TGTGCCAGCAGTTCACGACAGGGTAGAGGTGGCTACACCTTC.

The J gene is TRBJ2-7, the V gene TRBV5-1; D is possibly TRBD2 (5 bases). Per germline, CDR1 SGHRS and CDR2 YFSETQ. V gave up 4 bases and J gave up 5 bases, with 22 bases separating them. This CDR3 region has 16 residues. CDR3 nucleotide sequence: TGCGCCAGCAGCCCGCTCGGAATGGGGAGTCTCGACGAGCAGTACGTC. Protein product: CASSPLGMGSLDEQYV.

This rearrangement joins TRBV28 to TRBJ2-7; 7 bases fit TRBD1. V shed 5 bases and J 4 bases; nucleotides not matched to a gene: 14. The CDR3 has 16 residues. Germline assignment: CDR1 MDHEN and CDR2 SYDVKM. The CDR3 DNA reads as TGTGCCAGCAGTCCTAGGGGGCGTCTGATTACATACGAGCAGTACTTC. Encoded protein: CASSPRGRLITYEQYF.

J is TRBJ2-7 and V is TRBV15; D is possibly TRBD2 (6 bases). The germline CDR1 and CDR2 sequences are LNHNV and YYDKDF (reference sequence). The V and J ends lost 5 bases and 2 bases respectively, with 10 bases between them. The CDR3 extends over 13 amino acids. The CDR3 DNA reads TGTGCCACCAGCGGAGGGTCAGCCTACGAGCAGTACTTC. This encodes CATSGGSAYEQYF. Full variable domain (remainder filled in from reference TRBV15 and TRBJ2-7): DAMVIQNPRYQVTQFGKPVTLSCSQTLNHNVMYWYQQKSSQAPKLLFHYYDKDFNNEADTPDNFQSRRPNTSFCFLDIRSPGLGDTAMYLCATSGGSAYEQYFGPGTRLTVT.

This chain links TRBV28 with TRBJ2-5, with D possibly TRBD2 on 6 matching bases. Trimming took off 6 bases at V and 4 bases at J, with 15 bases between the two ends. CDR1 is MDHEN, CDR2 SYDVKM, per germline. This CDR3 has 14 amino acids. CDR3 region: CASRGRKGGETQYF. The CDR3 bases are TGTGCCAGCAGGGGGAGGAAGGGTGGAGAGACCCAGTACTTC.

CDR3 nucleotides: TGTGCCAGCAGTTACTCGACCCAGGGCTCTGGAAACACCATATATTTT. Amino acids: CASSYSTQGSGNTIYF. The chain couples TRBV6-5 to TRBJ1-3; possibly TRBD1 for D (5 bases). The CDR3 totals 16 residues. Trimming shortened V by 0 bases and J by 0 bases, and 9 bases separated the two germline ends. From germline, CDR1 is MNHEY and CDR2 SVGAGI.

The chain carries TRBV7-8 and TRBJ1-1; D not resolved. This CDR3 comprises 13 residues. V gave up 2 bases and J gave up 1 base, with 5 bases separating them. CDR1 and CDR2 (germline): SGHVS, FQNEAQ. CDR3 coding DNA: TGTGCCAGCAGCTTAAAAACGAACACTGAAGCTTTCTTT. It translates to CASSLKTNTEAFF.

The chain is built from TRBV30 and TRBJ2-7; 7 bases fit TRBD1. The CDR3 contains 11 residues. Germline loops: CDR1 GTSNPN, CDR2 SVGIG (reference sequence). V lost 7 bases to trimming and J lost 5 bases; unmatched junction nucleotides: 5. The CDR3 DNA follows: TGTGCCTTTGACAGGGCCCACGAGCAGTACGTC. Amino acid sequence: CAFDRAHEQYV.

The CDR3: CASLRRTSPNEQFF. As DNA, the CDR3 is TGTGCCAGCCTAAGACGGACTAGCCCAAATGAGCAGTTCTTC. The chain has TRBV6-5 and TRBJ2-1; the match to TRBD2 covers 8 bases. The CDR3 is made up of 14 amino acids. Germline V CDR1 and CDR2: MNHEY, SVGAGI. V was pared by 8 bases and J by 7 bases, with 10 bases of the junction left unmatched.

This chain joins TRBV19 and TRBJ2-1; weak D call: TRBD2 (7 bases). V was shortened by 5 bases and J by 9 bases, with 17 bases between the two germline ends. Germline V gives CDR1 LNHDA, CDR2 SQIVND (reference sequence). The CDR3 runs to 14 residues. The CDR3 loop reads CASSVGLGGIEQFF. In DNA, the CDR3 is TGTGCCAGTAGTGTAGGACTAGGGGGAATTGAGCAGTTCTTC.

This chain connects TRBV11-2 to TRBJ2-1, with D maybe TRBD2 (5 bases). Germline V gene data show CDR1 as SGHAT and CDR2 as FQNNGV. The CDR3 is made up of 13 amino acids. V lost 5 bases and J lost 10, with 15 bases in between. CDR3 DNA sequence: TGTGCCAGCAGCAAGATCGGACTCCCGGAGCAGTTCTTC. Translated: CASSKIGLPEQFF.

The rearrangement uses TRBV9 and TRBJ2-3, with D tentatively TRBD2 (5 bases). Germline loops: CDR1 SGDLS, CDR2 YYNGEE. The V end lost 3 bases, the J end lost 6 bases, and 11 bases lay between the germline ends. The CDR3 loop spans 13 amino acids. CDR3 loop: CASSANRGDTQYF. The CDR3 nucleotides read TGTGCCAGCAGCGCCAATAGAGGGGATACGCAGTATTTT.

The chain uses TRBV5-1 and TRBJ2-3, with 10 positions matching TRBD2. This CDR3 has 15 residues. V dropped 4 bases and J dropped 6; count of bases not matched to a gene: 8. Germline lookup yields CDR1 SGHRS and CDR2 YFSETQ. As DNA, the CDR3 is TGCGCCAGCAGCAAAAAAGCGGGAGGGGAGGATACGCAGTATTTT. This codes for CASSKKAGGEDTQYF.

The J gene is TRBJ2-4, the V gene TRBV2; D might be TRBD2 (6 bases). The germline V and J ends were trimmed by 7 bases and 1 base, with 14 bases remaining between them. Germline loops: CDR1 SNHLY, CDR2 FYNNEI. The length of the CDR3 is 15 residues. In nucleotides, the CDR3 is TGTGCCAGCAAACGGGTCCTAGCGGCCAAAAACATTCAGTACTTC. Residues: CASKRVLAAKNIQYF.

The J gene is TRBJ1-1, the V gene TRBV2; D may be TRBD1 (6 bases). Germline CDR1 is SNHLY and CDR2 is FYNNEI. V was cut by 6 bases and J by 2 bases, with 19 bases left in between. This CDR3 has 16 residues. The CDR3 here is CASRPSLGGVNTEAFF. The DNA for the CDR3 is TGTGCCAGCAGACCTAGTTTGGGGGGCGTAAACACTGAAGCTTTCTTT.